The present entry profiles one T cell receptor (beta chain) with its context. The data originate from a study of shared T cell receptors in the human thymus. Looked up from germline, CDR1 is GTSNPN and CDR2 is SVGIG (reference sequence). The CDR3 loop spans 14 amino acids. V was pared by 2 bases and J by 9 bases, with 10 bases of the junction left unmatched. The method was immunoSEQ multiplex PCR; TCRdb's version includes in-frame clones alone and lacks a portion of them. The sample contains 700,000 or so clones, over 75% of which appear only once. Separately, the same data were catalogued under a study of human thymus T cells. That source notes: Corrective heart surgery yielded resections, and these provided the thymus tissue. Both thymic and peripheral blood repertoires showed apparently biased V and J usage. Related studies found that unrelated individuals share highly overlapping thymic repertoires.

The rearrangement uses TRBV30 and TRBJ2-5; TRBD1 aligns across 9 bases. The receptor's source is a girl under three years old with a congenital heart defect. The specimen was thymocytes. The CDR3 nucleotides are TGTGCCTGGAGTTTAACAGGGGGCGCTGGGGCCCAGTACTTC. Translation: CAWSLTGGAGAQYF. Using reference TRBV30 and TRBJ2-5 for the parts outside the CDR3, the full variable domain is SQTIHQWPATLVQPVGSPLSLECTVEGTSNPNLYWYRQAAGRGLQLLFYSVGIGQISSEVPQNLSASRPQDRQFILSSKKLLLSDSGFYLCAWSLTGGAGAQYFGPGTRLLVL.